Sequencing of this TCR beta chain was carried out in a study of T cell responses to AZD1222 COVID-19 vaccine. Whole-study results and caveats: It was only six AZD1222 recipients who were seropositive at baseline. Unmutated variant regions are reportedly the target of nearly half of TCRs that are spike-specific. The peak T cell response came first, and repertoires were sampled only after it.

TCRdb's table, derived via immunoSEQ multiplex PCR, lists solely in-frame clones and lacks some. Of about 67,000 clones listed, about four fifths were seen once; the top ten hold under 8%. This clone appeared once. Its antigen is not identified. CDR1 is KGHSH and CDR2 is LQKENI in the germline V gene. The CDR3 extends over 12 amino acids. The ends were cut back, 2 bases at V and 8 bases at J, with 6 bases in the middle. Pooling of second doses given at about 4 or about 12 weeks was done. The TCR sequence derives from an adult who received the AZD1222 COVID-19 vaccine. The V and J genes are TRBV18 and TRBJ2-2, with D uncertain. The sequencing used peripheral blood, collected 28 days after the second AZD1222 dose. CDR3 sequence: CASSPSRGELFF. CDR3 DNA: TGTGCCAGCTCACCATCTCGGGGGGAGCTGTTTTTT.